This T cell receptor (beta chain) was documented in a study of blood T cell repertoires in COVID-19. Study background: Donors in the United States, Italy and Spain gave samples during acute or convalescent COVID-19. Sample material is recorded as cDNA or gDNA derived from T cells, B-cell-depleted T cells, or PBMCs.

The V end lost 5 bases, the J end lost 0 bases, and 13 bases lay between the germline ends. The length of the CDR3 is 15 residues. CDR1 and CDR2 (germline): MDHEN, SYDVKM. Authors' data handling: Amplification of reference gene primers was used by the study to estimate nucleated cell counts. The protocol was immunoSEQ multiplex PCR, while the TCRdb copy is restricted to in-frame clones and leaves out a portion. V and J calls plus clone size are reproduced from that table; the DNA served to infer D and trimming. The sample records over 120,000 clones, approximately 88% being singletons. The V and J genes are TRBV28 and TRBJ1-1; tentative D call: TRBD1 (5 bases). This receptor was taken from an older man with acute or convalescent COVID-19. The sample taken for sequencing was peripheral blood. The CDR3 is CASSVPQVMNTEAFF. As DNA, the CDR3 is TGTGCCAGCAGTGTACCACAGGTGATGAACACTGAAGCTTTCTTT.